The 8 T cell receptor beta chains below come from one sample, sequenced in a study of blood T cell repertoires in COVID-19. Data came from immunoSEQ multiplex PCR; TCRdb stores just in-frame clones and leaves some out. This table has 150,000 to 200,000 clones, 85% to 90% appearing once. Sequencing was carried out using peripheral blood. All receptors derive from a human donor in a cohort sampled during active COVID-19.

This chain links TRBV6-5 with TRBJ2-1; TRBD1 might be the D (6 bases). Germline-derived CDR1 and CDR2 are MNHEY and SVGAGI. With 8 bases removed from V and 2 bases from J, the gap between germline ends came to 13 bases. This CDR3 spans 14 amino acids. The CDR3 DNA sequence: TGTGCCAGCGACCGGGACAACGCCTACAATGAGCAGTTCTTC. Protein: CASDRDNAYNEQFF.

V gene TRBV27 combines with J gene TRBJ1-6; D gene uncertain. Trimming removed 6 bases at V and 7 bases at J, with 7 bases between. Per the germline V gene, CDR1 is MNHEY and CDR2 is SMNVEV (reference sequence). The CDR3 is 12 amino acids. CDR3 DNA sequence: TGTGCCAGCAGGTTAAGCAATTCACCCCTCCACTTT. Protein product: CASRLSNSPLHF.

The genes are TRBV5-1 and TRBJ1-3, with 9 bases fitting TRBD1. The CDR3 consists of 16 residues. Per germline, CDR1 SGHRS and CDR2 YFSETQ. The junction had 7 bases not matched to a gene; V was cut back by 2 bases and J by 4 bases. CDR3 sequence reads: CASSLQGAEAGNTIYF. CDR3 sequence (DNA): TGCGCCAGCAGCTTACAGGGGGCAGAAGCCGGAAACACCATATATTTT.

V gene TRBV5-8 combines with J gene TRBJ2-7; D is perhaps TRBD2 (5 bases). Germline lookup yields CDR1 SGHTS and CDR2 YDEGEE. Between the trimmed V and J ends, which lost 4 bases and 3 bases, there was a span of 11 bases. The length of the CDR3 is 13 residues. CDR3 bases: TGTGCCAGCAGCCGAGGGAGCAACTACGAGCAGTACTTC. Amino acid sequence: CASSRGSNYEQYF.

The chain uses TRBV5-4 and TRBJ2-1; D might be TRBD2 (6 bases). Germline V gene lookup returns CDR1 SGHNT and CDR2 YYREEE (reference sequence). The ends were cut back, 0 bases at V and 3 bases at J, with 16 bases in the middle. The CDR3 sequence is 17 residues long. The CDR3 region has the DNA TGTGCCAGCAGCTTGGATGAGGCGGGACTCGGCTACAATGAGCAGTTCTTC. This encodes CASSLDEAGLGYNEQFF.

The rearrangement uses TRBV6-5 and TRBJ1-1; TRBD1 matches 9 bases. This CDR3 has 13 amino acids. Germline lookup yields CDR1 MNHEY and CDR2 SVGAGI. The junction had 4 bases not matched to a gene; V was cut back by 6 bases and J by 5 bases. The chain's CDR3 is CASRRQGVTEAFF. The CDR3 DNA is TGTGCCAGCAGAAGACAGGGGGTAACTGAAGCTTTCTTT.

This chain uses TRBV7-9 with TRBJ2-1; weak D call: TRBD2 (6 bases). The CDR3 is 18 amino acids. V shed 5 bases and J shed 4 bases, with 24 bases lying between them. Per the germline V gene, CDR1 is SEHNR and CDR2 is FQNEAQ (reference sequence). The CDR3 DNA follows: TGTGCCAGCAGCCCCCTTGCCCTGGCGGGAAGGACGTACAATGAGCAGTTCTTC. It codes for CASSPLALAGRTYNEQFF.

The rearrangement joins TRBV4-1 to TRBJ2-7, with a weak D call TRBD1 (5 bases). The CDR3 runs 12 residues. Germline CDR1 and CDR2: MGHRA and YSYEKL. V was clipped by 1 base and J by 6 bases, with 7 bases between them. CDR3 loop: CASSQVRGEQYF. The CDR3 nucleotides read TGCGCCAGCAGCCAAGTAAGGGGCGAGCAGTACTTC.